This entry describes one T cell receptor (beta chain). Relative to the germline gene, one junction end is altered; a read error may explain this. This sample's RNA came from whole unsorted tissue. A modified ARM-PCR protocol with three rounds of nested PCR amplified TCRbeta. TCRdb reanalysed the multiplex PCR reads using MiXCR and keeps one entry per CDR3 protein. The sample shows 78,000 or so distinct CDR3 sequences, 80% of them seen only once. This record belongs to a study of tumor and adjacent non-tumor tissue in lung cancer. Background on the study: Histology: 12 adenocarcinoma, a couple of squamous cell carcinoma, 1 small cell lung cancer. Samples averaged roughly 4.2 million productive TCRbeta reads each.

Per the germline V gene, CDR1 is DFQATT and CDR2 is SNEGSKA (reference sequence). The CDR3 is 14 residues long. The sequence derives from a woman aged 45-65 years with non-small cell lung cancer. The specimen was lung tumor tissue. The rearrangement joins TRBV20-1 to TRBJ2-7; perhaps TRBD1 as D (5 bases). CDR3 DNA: TGCAGTGCGGATAGTCTACGTGGGGCCTACGAGCAGTATTTC. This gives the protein CSADSLRGAYEQYF.